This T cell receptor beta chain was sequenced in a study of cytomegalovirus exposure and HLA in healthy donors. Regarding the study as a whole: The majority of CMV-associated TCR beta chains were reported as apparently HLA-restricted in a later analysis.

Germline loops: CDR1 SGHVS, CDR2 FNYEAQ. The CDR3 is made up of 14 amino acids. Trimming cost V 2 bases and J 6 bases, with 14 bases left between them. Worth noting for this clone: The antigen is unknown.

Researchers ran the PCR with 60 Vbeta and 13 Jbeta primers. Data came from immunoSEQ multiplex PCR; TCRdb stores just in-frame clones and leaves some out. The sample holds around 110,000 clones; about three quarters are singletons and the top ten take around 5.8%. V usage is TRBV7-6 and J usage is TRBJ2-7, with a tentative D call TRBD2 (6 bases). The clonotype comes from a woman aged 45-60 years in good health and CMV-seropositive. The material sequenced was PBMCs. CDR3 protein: CASSLLSGRSEQYF. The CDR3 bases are TGTGCCAGCAGCTTACTATCAGGGAGGAGCGAGCAGTACTTC.